These 27 T cell receptor beta chains share one sample of origin, sequenced in a study of control samples from healthy donors and cancer patients. Profiled with immunoSEQ multiplex PCR; TCRdb holds only in-frame clones, not every one. This sample has about 90,000 clones, with over 85% found just once. Material: blood. Receptors originate from a woman in her 30s in good health.

This clone appeared once. This sequence joins TRBV3-1 (or the pseudogene TRBV3-2) and TRBJ2-7; 7 bases match TRBD2. CDR1 is LGHDT, CDR2 YNNKEL, per germline (reference sequence). The junction had 6 bases not matched to a gene; V was cut back by 4 bases and J by 6 bases. CDR3 length equals 13 residues. This CDR3 is CASSPGLLSEQYF. CDR3 nucleotides: TGTGCCAGCAGCCCGGGACTACTAAGCGAGCAGTACTTC.

The genes are TRBV4-1 and TRBJ2-7; 12 nucleotides align to TRBD2. Germline lookup yields CDR1 MGHRA and CDR2 YSYEKL. The CDR3 sequence is 16 residues long. After removal of 0 bases from V and 4 bases from J, the junction contained 4 bases not matched to a gene. CDR3 amino acids: CASSQDSTSGRYEQYF. CDR3 bases: TGCGCCAGCAGCCAAGATTCGACTAGCGGGAGATACGAGCAGTACTTC.

This chain uses TRBV4-1 with TRBJ2-2; maybe TRBD2 (5 bases). Germline lookup yields CDR1 MGHRA and CDR2 YSYEKL. V shed 1 base and J shed 5 bases, with 14 bases lying between them. The length of the CDR3 is 16 residues. This CDR3 is CASSQGRERATGELFF. CDR3 nucleotides: TGCGCCAGCAGCCAAGGTCGGGAAAGGGCGACCGGGGAGCTGTTTTTT.

The chain links TRBV18 to TRBJ1-4, with 8 bases fitting TRBD1. V trimming: 6 bases; J trimming: 8 bases; junction bases outside the gene matches: 11. The CDR3 is 15 residues long. Germline assignment: CDR1 KGHSH and CDR2 LQKENI. The CDR3 region is CASSEDRGRREKLFF. The CDR3 DNA reads as TGTGCCAGCTCGGAAGACAGGGGCCGCCGAGAAAAACTGTTTTTT.

This chain uses TRBV6-5 with TRBJ2-1, with TRBD1 identical over 7 bases. The CDR3 length is 15 residues. The V and J ends lost 4 bases and 3 bases, in that order; junction bases with no gene match: 6. From germline, CDR1 is MNHEY and CDR2 SVGAGI. In DNA, the CDR3 is TGTGCCAGCAGTTCAGAGGGGGCTGTCTACAATGAGCAGTTCTTC. Its translation: CASSSEGAVYNEQFF.

V is TRBV9 and J is TRBJ1-2; 7 bases fit TRBD1. The CDR3 spans 15 residues. CDR1 is SGDLS, CDR2 YYNGEE, per germline. The V segment lost 0 bases and the J segment 8 bases; nucleotides outside the gene matches: 10. The CDR3 DNA follows: TGTGCCAGCAGCGTAGGCGACAGGGCCTTTCTAGGCTACACCTTC. It is translated as CASSVGDRAFLGYTF. The whole variable domain, remainder taken from reference TRBV9 and TRBJ1-2, is DSGVTQTPKHLITATGQRVTLRCSPRSGDLSVYWYQQSLDQGLQFLIQYYNGEERAKGNILERFSAQQFPDLHSELNLSSLELGDSALYFCASSVGDRAFLGYTFGSGTRLTVV.

The rearrangement joins TRBV10-3 to TRBJ1-1; 7 bases line up with TRBD1. The length of the CDR3 is 15 residues. V was pared by 11 bases and J by 5 bases, with 17 bases of the junction left unmatched. Germline V gene lookup returns CDR1 ENHRY and CDR2 SYGVKD. The CDR3, as DNA: TGTGCCGCCCAGGGGGGGGCGGGTTCAAGAACTGAAGCTTTCTTT. Translating gives CAAQGGAGSRTEAFF.

CDR3 nucleotides: TGTGCCAGCAGTTCCTTAAACCAGGGATCCTATGGCTACACCTTC. Its translation is CASSSLNQGSYGYTF. The chain is built from TRBV25-1 and TRBJ1-2, with D maybe TRBD1 (5 bases). The CDR3 spans 15 residues. V dropped 5 bases and J dropped 4 bases, with 17 bases sitting between them. Germline CDR1 is MGHDK and CDR2 is SYGVNS.

The rearrangement links TRBV6-5 to TRBJ2-1; 12 positions match TRBD2. Unmatched junction bases numbered 5, after V lost 8 bases and J lost 6 bases. Germline V gives CDR1 MNHEY, CDR2 SVGAGI. The CDR3 loop spans 14 amino acids. CDR3: CASGTSGGPNEQFF. The CDR3 coding sequence is TGTGCCAGCGGAACTAGCGGGGGGCCCAATGAGCAGTTCTTC.

The V gene is TRBV27, the J gene TRBJ1-1; D ambiguous. The V and J ends lost 1 base and 7 bases respectively, with 10 bases between them. Germline CDR1 is MNHEY and CDR2 is SMNVEV (reference sequence). The CDR3 length is 13 residues. This chain's CDR3 is CASSLLGKNEAFF. CDR3 sequence (DNA): TGTGCCAGCAGTTTATTAGGGAAGAATGAAGCTTTCTTT.

V and J are TRBV5-6 and TRBJ1-5; D call uncertain. CDR3 length: 15 amino acids. Trimming stripped 0 bases from V and 1 base from J, with 8 bases between. Germline V gene lookup returns CDR1 SGHDT and CDR2 YYEEEE. For the CDR3, the DNA is TGTGCCAGCAGCTTGGCCCCGGGAAGCAATCAGCCCCAGCATTTT. Translated: CASSLAPGSNQPQHF.

For this clone: Other DNA sequences from this sample encode an identical CDR3 as well. The genes are TRBV19 and TRBJ1-1; D remains unclear. The germline gives CDR1 LNHDA, CDR2 SQIVND (reference sequence). CDR3 length: 13 amino acids. V lost 2 bases, J lost 1 base, and 5 bases lay in between. As DNA, the CDR3 is TGTGCCAGTAGTATAAGTGGGAACACTGAAGCTTTCTTT. It codes for CASSISGNTEAFF.

The rearrangement joins TRBV5-1 to TRBJ2-5; D gene unclear. V lost 0 bases and J 0 bases, leaving 3 bases between the germline ends. This CDR3 has 13 amino acids. CDR1 SGHRS and CDR2 YFSETQ come from the germline V gene. This chain's CDR3 is CASSLGYQETQYF. CDR3 in DNA: TGCGCCAGCAGCTTGGGGTACCAAGAGACCCAGTACTTC. The entire variable domain, with the rest obtained from reference TRBV5-1 and TRBJ2-5, is as follows: KAGVTQTPRYLIKTRGQQVTLSCSPISGHRSVSWYQQTPGQGLQFLFEYFSETQRNKGNFPGRFSGRQFSNSRSEMNVSTLELGDSALYLCASSLGYQETQYFGPGTRLLVL.

The chain combines TRBV5-1 with TRBJ2-5; 8 nucleotides align to TRBD2. Germline CDR1 reads SGHRS; CDR2 reads YFSETQ. V shed 4 bases and J 5 bases; nucleotides not matched to a gene: 10. CDR3 size: 15 residues. CDR3 residues: CASSTPGLVGETQYF. CDR3 nucleotide sequence: TGCGCCAGCAGCACGCCGGGACTAGTTGGGGAGACCCAGTACTTC.

Worth noting for this clone: A junction end diverges from the germline sequence, so it may reflect a read error. This sequence joins TRBV11-2 and TRBJ2-7; D remains unclear. This CDR3 contains 20 residues. CDR1 is SGHAT and CDR2 is FQNNGV in the germline V gene. The CDR3 sequence is CASSLDPVTGGAPFSYEQYF. As DNA, the CDR3 is TGTGCCAGCAGCCTAGATCCTGTAACGGGCGGAGCACCATTCTCCTACGAGCAGTACTTC.

The rearrangement uses TRBV7-9 and TRBJ2-2; 12 nucleotides agree with TRBD2. Trimming took 4 bases from V and 2 from J; bases not matched to a gene: 2. From germline, CDR1 is SEHNR and CDR2 FQNEAQ (reference sequence). The CDR3 runs to 16 residues. As DNA, the CDR3 is TGTGCCAGCAGCTACGGACTAGCGGGAAACACCGGGGAGCTGTTTTTT. Translated, it gives CASSYGLAGNTGELFF.

V gene TRBV11-2 combines with J gene TRBJ2-1; D remains unclear. Trimming removed 4 bases from V and 7 bases from J, with 8 bases in between. Germline V gene data show CDR1 as SGHAT and CDR2 as FQNNGV. The CDR3 contains 12 residues. CDR3 in DNA: TGTGCCAGCAGCTGGGTGGGGAATGAGCAGTTCTTC. It encodes CASSWVGNEQFF.

This chain's CDR3 is CASIGRVLKEAFF. The CDR3 nucleotides read TGTGCCAGCATTGGAAGGGTCCTGAAAGAAGCTTTCTTT. This chain joins TRBV6-5 and TRBJ1-1; no reliable D call. Germline assignment: CDR1 MNHEY and CDR2 SVGAGI. Trimming pared 7 bases from V and 8 bases from J, leaving 17 bases between. CDR3 length: 13 residues.

This chain joins TRBV5-1 and TRBJ2-3; 14 bases agree with TRBD2. Per germline, CDR1 SGHRS and CDR2 YFSETQ. The V gene end was trimmed by 1 base and the J gene end by 2 bases; junction bases not matched to a gene: 6. The CDR3 has 18 residues. CDR3 nucleotide sequence: TGCGCCAGCAGCTTGCCGACTAGCGGGGGGGCCACCACAGATACGCAGTATTTT. Its protein is CASSLPTSGGATTDTQYF. Full variable domain (outside the CDR3, taken from reference TRBV5-1 and TRBJ2-3): KAGVTQTPRYLIKTRGQQVTLSCSPISGHRSVSWYQQTPGQGLQFLFEYFSETQRNKGNFPGRFSGRQFSNSRSEMNVSTLELGDSALYLCASSLPTSGGATTDTQYFGPGTRLTVL.

The genes are TRBV7-9 and TRBJ2-6; 9 bases align to TRBD1. Germline V gene sequence: CDR1 SEHNR, CDR2 FQNEAQ (reference sequence). This CDR3 has 16 residues. Losses at the gene ends were 1 base for V and 2 bases for J; bases not matched to a gene: 0. DNA of the CDR3: TGTGCCAGCAGCTTAGGGGACAGGGCTGGGGCCAACGTCCTGACTTTC. Protein: CASSLGDRAGANVLTF.

This chain uses TRBV4-2 with TRBJ2-7; 7 bases line up with TRBD2. From germline, CDR1 is LGHNA and CDR2 YNFKEQ. V lost 1 base, J lost 3 bases, and 6 bases stayed unmatched. The CDR3 contains 15 residues. Here the CDR3 DNA reads TGTGCCAGCAGCCAAGTAAGGGGCGGGAGCTACGAGCAGTACTTC. Protein product: CASSQVRGGSYEQYF.

The chain is built from TRBV2 and TRBJ2-3, with 7 bases identical to TRBD1. CDR3 size: 15 residues. V dropped 3 bases and J dropped 2; count of bases not matched to a gene: 5. CDR1 SNHLY and CDR2 FYNNEI come from the germline V gene. The CDR3 here is CASSEQGQTTDTQYF. CDR3 in DNA: TGTGCCAGCAGTGAGCAGGGACAGACCACAGATACGCAGTATTTT. The variable domain in full, completed from reference TRBV2 and TRBJ2-3, reads EPEVTQTPSHQVTQMGQEVILRCVPISNHLYFYWYRQILGQKVEFLVSFYNNEISEKSEIFDDQFSVERPDGSNFTLKIRSTKLEDSAMYFCASSEQGQTTDTQYFGPGTRLTVL.

This rearrangement joins TRBV7-9 to TRBJ2-1, with 13 bases identical to TRBD2. V shed 5 bases, J shed 1 base, and the junction held 11 bases outside the gene matches. Germline V gene lookup returns CDR1 SEHNR and CDR2 FQNEAQ (reference sequence). The CDR3 spans 19 residues. CDR3 protein: CASSPRTSGRMGSYNEQFF. In DNA form, the CDR3 reads TGTGCCAGCAGCCCCCGGACTAGCGGGAGAATGGGATCCTACAATGAGCAGTTCTTC.

This clone was observed once. The chain recombines TRBV5-5 with TRBJ1-2; D is undetermined. Germline V CDR1 and CDR2: SGHKS, YYEKEE (reference sequence). The CDR3 runs to 15 residues. V was clipped by 1 base and J by 4 bases, with 14 bases between them. The CDR3 is CASSLKRAGPYGYTF. DNA of the CDR3: TGTGCCAGCAGCTTGAAAAGGGCTGGGCCCTATGGCTACACCTTC.

The chain recombines TRBV6-2 or TRBV6-3 with TRBJ2-7; D is unresolved. Germline assignment: CDR1 MNHEY and CDR2 SVGEGT. This CDR3 is built from 12 residues. Trimming left V 6 bases short and J 0 bases short, with 6 bases between. This CDR3 reads CASSRSSYEQYF. The CDR3 DNA reads TGTGCCAGCAGCAGGAGCTCCTACGAGCAGTACTTC.

V is TRBV4-1 and J is TRBJ2-7; D gene uncertain. The germline V gene has CDR1 MGHRA and CDR2 YSYEKL. V lost 0 bases and J 3 bases, leaving 15 bases between the germline ends. The CDR3 is 16 residues long. The CDR3 region has the DNA TGCGCCAGCAGCCAAGATCCCGACGTTCTCTTCTACGAGCAGTACTTC. It is translated as CASSQDPDVLFYEQYF.

The V and J genes are TRBV28 and TRBJ2-4; TRBD2 is a possible D gene (6 bases). The germline V gene encodes CDR1 MDHEN and CDR2 SYDVKM. V was pared by 3 bases and J by 1 base, with 16 bases between. CDR3 length equals 17 residues. The CDR3 DNA reads as TGTGCCAGCAGTTTTGGAGGGCTTAGTAAGGCCAAAAACATTCAGTACTTC. The encoded protein is CASSFGGLSKAKNIQYF.